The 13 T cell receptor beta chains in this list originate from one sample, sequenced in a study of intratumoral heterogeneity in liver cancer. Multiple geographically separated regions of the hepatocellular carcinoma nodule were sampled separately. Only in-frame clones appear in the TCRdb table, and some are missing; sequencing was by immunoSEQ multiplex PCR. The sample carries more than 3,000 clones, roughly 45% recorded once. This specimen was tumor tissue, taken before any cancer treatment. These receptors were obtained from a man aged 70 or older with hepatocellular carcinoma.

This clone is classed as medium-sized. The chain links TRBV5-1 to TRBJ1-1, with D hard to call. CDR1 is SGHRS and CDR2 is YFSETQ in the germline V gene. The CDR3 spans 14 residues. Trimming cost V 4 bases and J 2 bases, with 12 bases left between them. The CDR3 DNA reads TGCGCCAGCAGCGGATCACCGGGCAACACTGAAGCTTTCTTT. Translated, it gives CASSGSPGNTEAFF.

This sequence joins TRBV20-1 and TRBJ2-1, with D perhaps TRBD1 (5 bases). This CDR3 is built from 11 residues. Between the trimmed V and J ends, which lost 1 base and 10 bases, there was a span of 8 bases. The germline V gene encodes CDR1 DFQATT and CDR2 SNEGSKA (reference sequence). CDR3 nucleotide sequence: TGCAGTGCTAGAGTACGGACAGAGCAGTTCTTC. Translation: CSARVRTEQFF.

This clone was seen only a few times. The CDR3 here is CATPVTPLGNTIYF. The CDR3 DNA is TGTGCCACCCCCGTAACCCCTCTGGGAAACACCATATATTTT. The chain is built from TRBV24-1 and TRBJ1-3; D remains unclear. The germline gives CDR1 KGHDR, CDR2 SFDVKD. V lost 9 bases to trimming and J lost 4 bases, with 15 bases between them. CDR3 length: 14 amino acids.

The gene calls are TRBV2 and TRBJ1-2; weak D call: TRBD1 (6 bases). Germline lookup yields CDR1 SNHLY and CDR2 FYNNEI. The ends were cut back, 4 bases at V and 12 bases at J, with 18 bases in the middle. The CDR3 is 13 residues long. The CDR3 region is CASSGGGHPYDTF. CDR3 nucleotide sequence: TGTGCCAGCAGTGGGGGGGGACACCCTTATGACACCTTC.

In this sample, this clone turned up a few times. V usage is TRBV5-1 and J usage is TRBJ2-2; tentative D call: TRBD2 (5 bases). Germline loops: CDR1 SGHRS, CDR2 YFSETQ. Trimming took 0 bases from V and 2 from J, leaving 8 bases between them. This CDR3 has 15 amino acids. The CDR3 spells CASSLAEVNTGELFF. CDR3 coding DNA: TGCGCCAGCAGCTTGGCGGAGGTTAACACCGGGGAGCTGTTTTTT.

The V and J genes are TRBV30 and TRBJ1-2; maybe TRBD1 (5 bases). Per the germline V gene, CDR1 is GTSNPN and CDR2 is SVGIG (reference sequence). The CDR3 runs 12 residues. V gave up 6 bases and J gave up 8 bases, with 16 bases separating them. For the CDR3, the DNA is TGTGCCTGTCATTGGGGGGGTAGGGGCTACACCTTC. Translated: CACHWGGRGYTF.

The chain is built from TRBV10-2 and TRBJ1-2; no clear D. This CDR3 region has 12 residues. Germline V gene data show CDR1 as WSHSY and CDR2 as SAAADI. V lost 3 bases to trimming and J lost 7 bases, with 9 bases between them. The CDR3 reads CASSDTSFGYTF. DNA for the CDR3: TGCGCCAGCAGTGATACCTCGTTTGGCTACACCTTC.

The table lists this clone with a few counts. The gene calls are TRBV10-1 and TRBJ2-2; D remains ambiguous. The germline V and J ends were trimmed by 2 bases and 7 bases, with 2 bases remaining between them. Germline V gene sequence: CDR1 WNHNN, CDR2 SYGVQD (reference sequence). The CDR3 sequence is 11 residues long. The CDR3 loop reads CASSEGGELFF. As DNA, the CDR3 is TGCGCCAGCAGTGAGGGCGGGGAGCTGTTTTTT.

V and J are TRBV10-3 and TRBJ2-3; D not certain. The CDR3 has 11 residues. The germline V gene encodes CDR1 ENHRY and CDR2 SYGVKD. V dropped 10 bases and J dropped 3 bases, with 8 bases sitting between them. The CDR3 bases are TGTGCCACCGAGACAACAGATACGCAGTATTTT. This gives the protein CATETTDTQYF.

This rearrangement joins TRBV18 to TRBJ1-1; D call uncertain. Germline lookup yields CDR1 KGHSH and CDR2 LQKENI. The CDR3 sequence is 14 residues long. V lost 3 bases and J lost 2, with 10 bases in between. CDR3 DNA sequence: TGTGCCAGCTCACCCAGCGGAGAAAACACTGAAGCTTTCTTT. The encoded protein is CASSPSGENTEAFF.

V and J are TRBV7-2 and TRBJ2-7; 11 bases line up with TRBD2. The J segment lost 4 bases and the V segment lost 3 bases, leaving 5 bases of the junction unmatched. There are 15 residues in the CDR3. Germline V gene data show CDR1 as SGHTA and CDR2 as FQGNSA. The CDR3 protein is CASSLTSGDGYEQYF. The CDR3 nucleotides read TGTGCCAGCAGCTTGACTAGCGGGGATGGATACGAGCAGTACTTC.

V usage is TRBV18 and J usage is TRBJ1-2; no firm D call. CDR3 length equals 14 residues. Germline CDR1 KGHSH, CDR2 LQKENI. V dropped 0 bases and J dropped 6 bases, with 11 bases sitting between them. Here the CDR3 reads CASSPPSGGDGYTF. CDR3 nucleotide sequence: TGTGCCAGCTCACCACCGAGCGGAGGAGATGGCTACACCTTC.

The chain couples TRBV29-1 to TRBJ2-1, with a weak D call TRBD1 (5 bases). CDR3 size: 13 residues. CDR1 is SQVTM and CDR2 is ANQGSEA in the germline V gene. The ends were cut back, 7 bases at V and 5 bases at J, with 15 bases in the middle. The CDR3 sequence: CSGWRQGDNEQFF. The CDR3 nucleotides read TGCAGCGGCTGGCGGCAGGGTGACAATGAGCAGTTCTTC.